Presented here are 31 T cell receptor beta chains from one specimen sequenced in a study of technical replicates of blood from a handful of donors. Profiled with immunoSEQ multiplex PCR; TCRdb holds only in-frame clones, not every one. The top ten clones hold 4.5% to 5% of a sample with 65,000 to 90,000 clones, roughly 90% of them seen once. Specimen: PBMCs. These receptors all come from a human donor in good health. Some clones in this sample may be carry-over from other donors' samples.

This rearrangement joins TRBV5-1 to TRBJ2-3, with D unclear. Looked up from germline, CDR1 is SGHRS and CDR2 is YFSETQ. The CDR3 is 14 residues long. Trimming removed 4 bases at V and 5 bases at J, with 14 bases between. CDR3 DNA sequence: TGCGCCAGCAGCGAGGTTCCGCGCAGAGATACGCAGTATTTT. The encoded protein is CASSEVPRRDTQYF. Drawing the rest from reference TRBV5-1 and TRBJ2-3, the complete variable domain is KAGVTQTPRYLIKTRGQQVTLSCSPISGHRSVSWYQQTPGQGLQFLFEYFSETQRNKGNFPGRFSGRQFSNSRSEMNVSTLELGDSALYLCASSEVPRRDTQYFGPGTRLTVL.

J is TRBJ2-7 and V is TRBV5-4; D ambiguous. The V gene's germline CDR1 is SGHNT and CDR2 YYREEE (reference sequence). The CDR3 totals 13 residues. V dropped 1 base and J dropped 3 bases, with 8 bases sitting between them. CDR3 DNA: TGTGCCAGCAGCTTGCAAGGCGGCTACGAGCAGTACTTC. This codes for CASSLQGGYEQYF.

The rearrangement joins TRBV10-3 to TRBJ1-1; D perhaps matches TRBD1 (5 bases). CDR1 is ENHRY, CDR2 SYGVKD, per germline. The V end was cut by 4 bases, the J end by 1 base, with 7 bases between. The CDR3 length is 13 residues. The CDR3 spells CAISATENTEAFF. The CDR3 coding sequence is TGTGCCATCAGTGCGACAGAGAACACTGAAGCTTTCTTT.

The chain links TRBV19 to TRBJ2-7; 9 bases line up with TRBD2. CDR3 length equals 15 residues. Per the germline V gene, CDR1 is LNHDA and CDR2 is SQIVND (reference sequence). With 5 bases clipped from V and 0 bases from J, the junction kept 5 bases outside the gene matches. DNA for the CDR3: TGTGCCAGTAGTCTGAGCGGGGGGAGCTCCTACGAGCAGTACTTC. This translates into CASSLSGGSSYEQYF.

The chain couples TRBV7-2 to TRBJ2-3; the match to TRBD2 covers 9 bases. CDR3 length equals 16 residues. Germline-derived CDR1 and CDR2 are SGHTA and FQGNSA. J gave up 3 bases and V 4 bases, and 8 bases lay outside the gene matches. Written as DNA, the CDR3 is TGTGCCAGCAGCTGGGTTAGCGGGGGTAGTACAGATACGCAGTATTTT. This encodes CASSWVSGGSTDTQYF.

V is TRBV19 and J is TRBJ2-4, with 10 bases fitting TRBD1. The germline gives CDR1 LNHDA, CDR2 SQIVND (reference sequence). V shed 3 bases and J 1 base; nucleotides not matched to a gene: 3. The CDR3 runs to 16 residues. The CDR3 here is CASSIRQGAAKNIQYF. CDR3 sequence (DNA): TGTGCCAGTAGTATCCGACAGGGGGCTGCCAAAAACATTCAGTACTTC.

This chain joins TRBV2 and TRBJ1-2; no reliable D call. The CDR3 runs 11 residues. V lost 0 bases and J 12 bases, leaving 8 bases between the germline ends. The germline V gene has CDR1 SNHLY and CDR2 FYNNEI. The CDR3 spells CASSEAPGNTF. The CDR3 DNA reads as TGTGCCAGCAGTGAAGCTCCGGGGAACACCTTC.

J is TRBJ1-2 and V is TRBV30; perhaps TRBD1 as D (5 bases). Germline CDR1 GTSNPN, CDR2 SVGIG (reference sequence). CDR3 length equals 15 residues. V was clipped by 4 bases and J by 6 bases, with 21 bases between them. The CDR3 loop is CAWTTSGGKTHGYTF. The CDR3 DNA reads TGTGCCTGGACTACCTCGGGGGGAAAGACTCATGGCTACACCTTC.

This chain links TRBV4-2 with TRBJ2-5, with 7 bases that match TRBD2. This CDR3 spans 15 amino acids. With V trimmed by 0 bases and J by 2 bases, 3 bases remained unmatched. Germline assignment: CDR1 LGHNA and CDR2 YNFKEQ. CDR3 DNA: TGTGCCAGCAGCCAAGACGGGGAGGGTCAAGAGACCCAGTACTTC. Protein sequence: CASSQDGEGQETQYF.

This CDR3 is CASSNQQRDTDTQYF. In nucleotides, the CDR3 is TGTGCCAGCAGCAACCAACAGAGAGACACAGATACGCAGTATTTT. This chain joins TRBV5-4 and TRBJ2-3; D call uncertain. Germline loops: CDR1 SGHNT, CDR2 YYREEE (reference sequence). Trimming stripped 4 bases from V and 2 bases from J, with 14 bases between. The CDR3 runs to 15 residues.

The chain links TRBV7-9 to TRBJ1-4; 8 nucleotides match TRBD1. CDR1 SEHNR and CDR2 FQNEAQ come from the germline V gene (reference sequence). The CDR3 has 15 amino acids. V trimming: 5 bases; J trimming: 3 bases; junction bases outside the gene matches: 5. The CDR3 here is CASSPGGLSNEKLFF. The CDR3, as DNA: TGTGCCAGCAGCCCAGGGGGCCTATCTAATGAAAAACTGTTTTTT.

V is TRBV10-3 and J is TRBJ2-7, with 9 positions matching TRBD1. This CDR3 comprises 16 residues. J gave up 5 bases and V 4 bases, and 12 bases lay outside the gene matches. Germline loops: CDR1 ENHRY, CDR2 SYGVKD. This CDR3 reads CAISAEQGASLHEQYF. Written as DNA, the CDR3 is TGTGCCATCAGTGCCGAACAGGGGGCGAGTTTGCACGAGCAGTACTTC.

The chain links TRBV7-7 to TRBJ2-7, with D perhaps TRBD1 (5 bases). CDR3 size: 12 residues. V was pared by 5 bases and J by 6 bases, with 11 bases between. Germline V gives CDR1 SSHAT, CDR2 FNYEAQ (reference sequence). The CDR3: CASSQGTGEQYF. CDR3 bases: TGTGCCAGCAGCCAAGGAACAGGCGAGCAGTACTTC.

The V gene is TRBV7-2, the J gene TRBJ2-6; 11 nucleotides match TRBD1. The CDR3 runs 15 residues. Unmatched junction bases numbered 3, after V lost 5 bases and J lost 6 bases. Looked up from germline, CDR1 is SGHTA and CDR2 is FQGNSA. This CDR3 reads CASSLDRGLANVLTF. DNA for the CDR3: TGTGCCAGCAGCCTGGACAGGGGGCTGGCCAACGTCCTGACTTTC.

CDR3 residues: CASSPWTGGTEAFF. The DNA for the CDR3 is TGCGCCAGCAGCCCCTGGACAGGGGGCACTGAAGCTTTCTTT. J is TRBJ1-1 and V is TRBV4-3; 10 bases map to TRBD1. J was trimmed by 4 bases and V by 4 bases; bases with no gene match: 3. The CDR3 is made up of 14 amino acids. Germline assignment: CDR1 LGHNA and CDR2 YSLEER.

This sequence joins TRBV5-1 and TRBJ1-6, with D tentatively TRBD1 (5 bases). Germline-derived CDR1 and CDR2 are SGHRS and YFSETQ. V lost 1 base and J 7 bases, leaving 6 bases between the germline ends. The CDR3 loop spans 13 amino acids. CDR3 loop: CASSLQGNSPLHF. The CDR3 nucleotides are TGCGCCAGCAGCTTGCAGGGAAATTCACCCCTCCACTTT.

The chain recombines TRBV4-2 with TRBJ1-4; tentatively, D is TRBD1 (5 bases). Germline V gene sequence: CDR1 LGHNA, CDR2 YNFKEQ. V lost 4 bases and J lost 6, with 15 bases in between. This CDR3 contains 15 residues. The DNA for the CDR3 is TGTGCCAGCAGCCCCCCTGCCATAGGGGATGAAAAACTGTTTTTT. As protein: CASSPPAIGDEKLFF.

The chain joins TRBV11-2 to TRBJ2-3; D is uncertain. With 5 bases removed from V and 5 bases from J, the gap between germline ends came to 8 bases. This CDR3 is built from 12 residues. Germline values: CDR1 SGHAT, CDR2 FQNNGV. The CDR3, as DNA: TGTGCCAGCAGCACAGCTGGAGATACGCAGTATTTT. It yields the protein CASSTAGDTQYF.

The rearrangement links TRBV19 to TRBJ1-5; 9 bases are shared with TRBD1. Unmatched junction bases numbered 3, after V lost 3 bases and J lost 3 bases. CDR1 and CDR2 from the germline V gene are LNHDA and SQIVND (reference sequence). This CDR3 spans 15 amino acids. The CDR3 sequence is CASSMDRGNNQPQHF. DNA of the CDR3: TGTGCCAGTAGTATGGACAGGGGAAACAATCAGCCCCAGCATTTT.

The chain employs TRBV6-5 and TRBJ2-3; possible D gene TRBD2, 6 bases. The CDR3 runs to 16 residues. Trimming took off 1 base at V and 4 bases at J, with 15 bases between the two ends. Germline values: CDR1 MNHEY, CDR2 SVGAGI. The DNA for the CDR3 is TGTGCCAGCAGTTACTTATCGGGACTCGGAGCAGATACGCAGTATTTT. It is translated as CASSYLSGLGADTQYF.

V gene TRBV29-1 combines with J gene TRBJ2-1, with D possibly TRBD2 on 7 matching bases. Germline CDR1 SQVTM, CDR2 ANQGSEA. The ends were cut back, 2 bases at V and 7 bases at J, with 12 bases in the middle. This CDR3 spans 13 amino acids. This CDR3 reads CSVEKGGRNEQFF. Written as DNA, the CDR3 is TGCAGCGTTGAAAAGGGGGGGCGTAATGAGCAGTTCTTC.

CDR3: CASSPVQGNQPQHF. CDR3 DNA sequence: TGTGCCAGCTCACCAGTTCAGGGAAATCAGCCCCAGCATTTT. This chain connects TRBV18 to TRBJ1-5, with D tentatively TRBD1 (5 bases). Germline V gene sequence: CDR1 KGHSH, CDR2 LQKENI. V was shortened by 2 bases and J by 4 bases, with 9 bases between the two germline ends. The CDR3 covers 14 residues.

The chain couples TRBV7-9 to TRBJ1-3, with D unclear. The CDR3 length is 15 residues. Deletions cut 3 bases from V and 0 bases from J, with 9 bases between. Germline CDR1 reads SEHNR; CDR2 reads FQNEAQ (reference sequence). In DNA, the CDR3 is TGTGCCAGCAGCTTGGAGATCTACTCTGGAAACACCATATATTTT. Its translation: CASSLEIYSGNTIYF.

The rearrangement uses TRBV6-6 and TRBJ2-5, with 9 bases aligning to TRBD1. The CDR3 runs 14 residues. The V segment lost 0 bases and the J segment 7 bases; nucleotides outside the gene matches: 3. Germline V lookup: CDR1 MNHNY, CDR2 SVGAGI (reference sequence). This CDR3 is CASSYSDRGRTQYF. CDR3 sequence (DNA): TGTGCCAGCAGTTACTCGGACAGGGGACGGACCCAGTACTTC.

This clone was counted only a few times. The chain is built from TRBV6-1 and TRBJ1-2; weak D call: TRBD1 (6 bases). Germline V gene sequence: CDR1 MNHNS, CDR2 SASEGT. Trimming left V 3 bases short and J 7 bases short, with 9 bases between. The CDR3 runs 12 residues. Here the CDR3 DNA reads TGTGCCAGCAGTGATCAGGGGACTGGCTACACCTTC. Translating it yields CASSDQGTGYTF.

The chain carries TRBV4-2 and TRBJ2-7, with a possible D match to TRBD2 (7 bases). This CDR3 contains 16 residues. Germline lookup yields CDR1 LGHNA and CDR2 YNFKEQ. V gave up 4 bases and J gave up 0 bases, with 16 bases separating them. DNA of the CDR3: TGTGCCAGCAGCCCCTATCCCGCGGGGGCCTCCTACGAGCAGTACTTC. Translation gives CASSPYPAGASYEQYF.

The chain joins TRBV5-1 to TRBJ2-3, with 11 positions matching TRBD2. The CDR3 spans 18 residues. With 1 base clipped from V and 2 bases from J, the junction kept 9 bases outside the gene matches. Germline CDR1 and CDR2: SGHRS and YFSETQ. The CDR3 reads CASSLIPGTSGYTDTQYF. The CDR3 coding sequence is TGCGCCAGCAGCTTGATCCCCGGGACTAGCGGCTACACAGATACGCAGTATTTT.

The V gene is TRBV5-1, the J gene TRBJ2-7; tentative D call: TRBD1 (5 bases). The CDR3 runs 15 residues. Trimming took off 0 bases at V and 0 bases at J, with 10 bases between the two ends. Germline-derived CDR1 and CDR2 are SGHRS and YFSETQ. The CDR3 sequence is CASSLEGDSSYEQYF. In nucleotides, the CDR3 is TGCGCCAGCAGCTTGGAAGGGGATTCCTCCTACGAGCAGTACTTC.

The CDR3 loop reads CAISDTGGYEKLFF. CDR3 DNA: TGTGCCATCAGTGATACAGGGGGCTATGAAAAACTGTTTTTT. The chain carries TRBV10-3 and TRBJ1-4; the match to TRBD1 covers 9 bases. The V gene's germline CDR1 is ENHRY and CDR2 SYGVKD. The CDR3 totals 14 residues. V shed 3 bases and J 6 bases; nucleotides not matched to a gene: 2.

The chain joins TRBV5-6 to TRBJ1-5, with 8 bases aligning to TRBD1. V dropped 4 bases and J dropped 4; count of bases not matched to a gene: 10. This CDR3 has 16 residues. Germline values: CDR1 SGHDT, CDR2 YYEEEE. DNA of the CDR3: TGTGCCAGCAGCCAGGCAGGGGGCGGTAGTAATCAGCCCCAGCATTTT. Translation gives CASSQAGGGSNQPQHF.

V and J are TRBV13 and TRBJ2-1; unclear D gene. This CDR3 is built from 14 residues. V lost 2 bases and J lost 0, with 5 bases in between. Germline lookup yields CDR1 PRHDT and CDR2 FYEKMQ (reference sequence). This chain's CDR3 is CASSLLLSYNEQFF. DNA for the CDR3: TGTGCCAGCAGCTTATTACTCTCCTACAATGAGCAGTTCTTC.